This T cell receptor beta chain was identified in a study of T cells after somatic rescue of genetic block. Assay: immunoSEQ multiplex PCR; the TCRdb copy retains only in-frame clones and omits some. This table has over 10,000 clones, approximately 79% appearing once. CDR3 length: 15 residues. Germline CDR1 and CDR2: SGHRS and YFSETQ. V was clipped by 4 bases and J by 6 bases, with 16 bases between them. J is TRBJ1-4 and V is TRBV5-1; D gene unclear. The receptor was derived from a boy between 5 and 17 years old. The sample consisted of peripheral blood mononuclear cells (PBMCs). The DNA for the CDR3 is TGCGCCAGCAGCATAAGGTCTCTGAGAGATGAAAAACTGTTTTTT. It translates to CASSIRSLRDEKLFF.